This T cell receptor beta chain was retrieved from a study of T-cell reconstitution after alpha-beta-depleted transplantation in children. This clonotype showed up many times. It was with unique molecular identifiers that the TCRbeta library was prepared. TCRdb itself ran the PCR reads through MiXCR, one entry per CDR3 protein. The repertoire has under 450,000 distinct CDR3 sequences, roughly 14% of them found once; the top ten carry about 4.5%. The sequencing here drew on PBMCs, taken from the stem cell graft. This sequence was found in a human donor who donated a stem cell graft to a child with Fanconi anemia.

The DNA for the CDR3 is TGTGCCAGCAGATTGACAGGGGAAGGACAGCCCCAGCATTTT. Its protein is CASRLTGEGQPQHF. The chain joins TRBV28 to TRBJ1-5; 8 bases match TRBD1. The CDR3 covers 14 residues. The V gene's germline CDR1 is MDHEN and CDR2 SYDVKM. The J segment lost 7 bases and the V segment lost 6 bases, leaving 8 bases of the junction unmatched.